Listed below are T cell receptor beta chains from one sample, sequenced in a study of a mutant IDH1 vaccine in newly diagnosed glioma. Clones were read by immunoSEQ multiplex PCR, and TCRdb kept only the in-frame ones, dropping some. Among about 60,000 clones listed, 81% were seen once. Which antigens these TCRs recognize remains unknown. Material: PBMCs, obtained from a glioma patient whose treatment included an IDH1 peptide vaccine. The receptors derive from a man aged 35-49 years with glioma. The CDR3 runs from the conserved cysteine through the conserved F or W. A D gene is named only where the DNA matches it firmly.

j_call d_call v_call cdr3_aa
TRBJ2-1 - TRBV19 CASSISVRSEQFF
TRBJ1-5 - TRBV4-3 CASSAGLGFNQPQHF
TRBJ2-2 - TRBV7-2 CASSLTETFTGELFF
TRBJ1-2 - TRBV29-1 CSVIRETVYGYTF
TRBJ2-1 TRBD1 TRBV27 CASSSATTGPYNEQFF
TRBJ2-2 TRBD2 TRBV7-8 CASSSRRRGGAGELFF
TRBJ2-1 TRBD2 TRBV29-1 CSVASFSSGDEQFF
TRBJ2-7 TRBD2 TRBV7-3 CASILGGTTRYEQYF
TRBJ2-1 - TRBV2 CASSEIRDEQFF
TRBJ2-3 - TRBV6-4 CASSPRGRADTQYF
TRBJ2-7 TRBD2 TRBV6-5 CASKEAGETYEQYF
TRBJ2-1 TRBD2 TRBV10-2 CASSTSGSPNEQFF
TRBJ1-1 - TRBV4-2 CASSQEDTLVGSNTEAFF
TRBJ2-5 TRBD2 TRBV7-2 CASSFGGIQETQYF
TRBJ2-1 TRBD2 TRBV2 CASRKTSGGNNEQFF
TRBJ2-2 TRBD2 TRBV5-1 CASSLHRTPLAVQGGELFF
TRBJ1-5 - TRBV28 CASSLPPVSNQPQHF
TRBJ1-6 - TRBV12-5 CASGSRPLGSPLHF
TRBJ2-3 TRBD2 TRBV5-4 CASSWGTSLPTDTQYF
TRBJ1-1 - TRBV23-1 CASSQSPDMNTEAFF
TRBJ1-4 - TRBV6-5 CASSYLRTEKLFF
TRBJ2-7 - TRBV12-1 CASSALRGAVSYEQYF
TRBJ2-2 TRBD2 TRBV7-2 CASSLSQGGTGELFF
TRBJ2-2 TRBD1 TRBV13 CASSSGQGAYTGELFF
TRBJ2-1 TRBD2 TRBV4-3 CASSHPLAGVNEQFF
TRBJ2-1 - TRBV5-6 CASSLRESNEQFF
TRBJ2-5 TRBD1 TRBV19 CASSRGDRVERETQYF
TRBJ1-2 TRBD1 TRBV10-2 CASSGPGQDPRGYTF